This TCR beta chain was sequenced during a study of monozygotic twins with inflammatory bowel disease. Overall study results and limits: Support was absent for any single strong signal or clonotype linked to IBD. Extra variability in the repertoires of patients may have come from differing immunosuppressive treatments.

Germline V gives CDR1 KGHSH, CDR2 LQKENI. The CDR3 loop spans 15 amino acids. Of note for this clonotype: Its antigen remains unknown.

Investigators made cDNA in eight separate reactions per sample. The UMIs contained a 6-nucleotide sample barcode. They were added by template switching during cDNA synthesis. TCRdb re-called the 5' RACE reads and shows each CDR3 protein once, DNA omitted. The repertoire shows approximately 400,000 distinct CDR3 sequences; the top ten hold around 2.3%. The specimen was blood. V and J are TRBV18 and TRBJ2-7; no DNA is available, so the TRBD1 call from TCRdb remains unchecked. The sequence derives from a human donor with ulcerative colitis or Crohn's disease, or a healthy co-twin of an affected twin (not recorded which). The chain's CDR3 is CASSPYQTPGHEQYF.